The rows below give T cell receptor beta chains drawn from one sample of a study of shared T cell receptors in the human thymus. Using immunoSEQ multiplex PCR, the repertoire was profiled, and TCRdb retains in-frame clones only, with some absent. Among about 730,000 clones, 80% to 90% were seen once, and the ten largest hold more than 0.008%. The same sample was also used in a study of human thymus T cells.

The material sequenced was thymocytes. The receptors here all came from a girl under three years old with a congenital heart defect. The CDR3 runs from the conserved cysteine through the conserved F or W. A D gene is named only where the DNA matches it firmly. Some rows mark clone size as missing; the rest say once, few, many or name a class of expanded clone.

j_gene	d_gene	abundance	v_gene	CDR3aa	CDR3nt
TRBJ1-1	TRBD1	NA	TRBV9	CASSVERDRVADTEAFF	TGTGCCAGCAGCGTAGAACGGGACAGGGTCGCGGACACTGAAGCTTTCTTT
TRBJ2-7	NA	NA	TRBV6-1	CASSGTRSGYEQYF	TGTGCCAGCAGTGGAACCCGGTCGGGTTACGAGCAGTACTTC
TRBJ1-2	TRBD1	NA	TRBV11-2	CASSAHRTGNGYTF	TGTGCCAGCAGCGCGCACCGGACAGGGAATGGCTACACCTTC
TRBJ1-1	TRBD1	NA	TRBV28	CASSPDREITEAFF	TGTGCCAGCAGTCCCGACAGGGAAATTACTGAAGCTTTCTTT
TRBJ1-5	TRBD1	few	TRBV19	CASTPSTGGRYSNQPQHF	TGTGCCAGTACTCCCTCGACAGGGGGCCGATATAGCAATCAGCCCCAGCATTTT
TRBJ1-4	NA	once	TRBV6-6	CASSYARRATNEKLFF	TGTGCCAGCAGTTACGCACGCCGGGCAACTAATGAAAAACTGTTTTTT
TRBJ1-1	TRBD1	NA	TRBV29-1	CSARKQGRVTEAFF	TGCAGCGCTAGAAAACAGGGGCGCGTCACTGAAGCTTTCTTT
TRBJ1-2	NA	NA	TRBV5-1	CASRYAEGYTF	TGCGCCAGCAGATACGCAGAAGGCTACACCTTC
TRBJ1-6	TRBD1	NA	TRBV6-1	CASSPPDRTRGTLHF	TGTGCCAGCAGTCCCCCGGACAGGACGAGAGGAACCCTCCACTTT
TRBJ1-4	NA	once	TRBV19	CASSIGVRPGGEKLFF	TGTGCCAGTAGTATAGGGGTCCGACCGGGAGGTGAAAAACTGTTTTTT